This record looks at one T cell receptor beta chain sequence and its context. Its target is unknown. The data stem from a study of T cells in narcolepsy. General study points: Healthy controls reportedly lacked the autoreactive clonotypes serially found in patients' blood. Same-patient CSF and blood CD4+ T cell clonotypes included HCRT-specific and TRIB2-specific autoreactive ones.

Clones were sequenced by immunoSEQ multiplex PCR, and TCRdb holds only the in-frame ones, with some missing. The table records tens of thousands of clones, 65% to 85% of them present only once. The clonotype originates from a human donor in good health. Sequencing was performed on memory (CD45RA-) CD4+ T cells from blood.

CDR3 coding DNA: TGTGCCAGCAGGGACACAGGGGGCTCCTACAATGAGCAGTTCTTC. Its translation: CASRDTGGSYNEQFF. The genes are TRBV2 and TRBJ2-1; TRBD1 aligns across 8 bases. CDR1 SNHLY and CDR2 FYNNEI come from the germline V gene. This CDR3 is 15 amino acids long. After removal of 6 bases from V and 0 bases from J, the junction contained 4 bases not matched to a gene.